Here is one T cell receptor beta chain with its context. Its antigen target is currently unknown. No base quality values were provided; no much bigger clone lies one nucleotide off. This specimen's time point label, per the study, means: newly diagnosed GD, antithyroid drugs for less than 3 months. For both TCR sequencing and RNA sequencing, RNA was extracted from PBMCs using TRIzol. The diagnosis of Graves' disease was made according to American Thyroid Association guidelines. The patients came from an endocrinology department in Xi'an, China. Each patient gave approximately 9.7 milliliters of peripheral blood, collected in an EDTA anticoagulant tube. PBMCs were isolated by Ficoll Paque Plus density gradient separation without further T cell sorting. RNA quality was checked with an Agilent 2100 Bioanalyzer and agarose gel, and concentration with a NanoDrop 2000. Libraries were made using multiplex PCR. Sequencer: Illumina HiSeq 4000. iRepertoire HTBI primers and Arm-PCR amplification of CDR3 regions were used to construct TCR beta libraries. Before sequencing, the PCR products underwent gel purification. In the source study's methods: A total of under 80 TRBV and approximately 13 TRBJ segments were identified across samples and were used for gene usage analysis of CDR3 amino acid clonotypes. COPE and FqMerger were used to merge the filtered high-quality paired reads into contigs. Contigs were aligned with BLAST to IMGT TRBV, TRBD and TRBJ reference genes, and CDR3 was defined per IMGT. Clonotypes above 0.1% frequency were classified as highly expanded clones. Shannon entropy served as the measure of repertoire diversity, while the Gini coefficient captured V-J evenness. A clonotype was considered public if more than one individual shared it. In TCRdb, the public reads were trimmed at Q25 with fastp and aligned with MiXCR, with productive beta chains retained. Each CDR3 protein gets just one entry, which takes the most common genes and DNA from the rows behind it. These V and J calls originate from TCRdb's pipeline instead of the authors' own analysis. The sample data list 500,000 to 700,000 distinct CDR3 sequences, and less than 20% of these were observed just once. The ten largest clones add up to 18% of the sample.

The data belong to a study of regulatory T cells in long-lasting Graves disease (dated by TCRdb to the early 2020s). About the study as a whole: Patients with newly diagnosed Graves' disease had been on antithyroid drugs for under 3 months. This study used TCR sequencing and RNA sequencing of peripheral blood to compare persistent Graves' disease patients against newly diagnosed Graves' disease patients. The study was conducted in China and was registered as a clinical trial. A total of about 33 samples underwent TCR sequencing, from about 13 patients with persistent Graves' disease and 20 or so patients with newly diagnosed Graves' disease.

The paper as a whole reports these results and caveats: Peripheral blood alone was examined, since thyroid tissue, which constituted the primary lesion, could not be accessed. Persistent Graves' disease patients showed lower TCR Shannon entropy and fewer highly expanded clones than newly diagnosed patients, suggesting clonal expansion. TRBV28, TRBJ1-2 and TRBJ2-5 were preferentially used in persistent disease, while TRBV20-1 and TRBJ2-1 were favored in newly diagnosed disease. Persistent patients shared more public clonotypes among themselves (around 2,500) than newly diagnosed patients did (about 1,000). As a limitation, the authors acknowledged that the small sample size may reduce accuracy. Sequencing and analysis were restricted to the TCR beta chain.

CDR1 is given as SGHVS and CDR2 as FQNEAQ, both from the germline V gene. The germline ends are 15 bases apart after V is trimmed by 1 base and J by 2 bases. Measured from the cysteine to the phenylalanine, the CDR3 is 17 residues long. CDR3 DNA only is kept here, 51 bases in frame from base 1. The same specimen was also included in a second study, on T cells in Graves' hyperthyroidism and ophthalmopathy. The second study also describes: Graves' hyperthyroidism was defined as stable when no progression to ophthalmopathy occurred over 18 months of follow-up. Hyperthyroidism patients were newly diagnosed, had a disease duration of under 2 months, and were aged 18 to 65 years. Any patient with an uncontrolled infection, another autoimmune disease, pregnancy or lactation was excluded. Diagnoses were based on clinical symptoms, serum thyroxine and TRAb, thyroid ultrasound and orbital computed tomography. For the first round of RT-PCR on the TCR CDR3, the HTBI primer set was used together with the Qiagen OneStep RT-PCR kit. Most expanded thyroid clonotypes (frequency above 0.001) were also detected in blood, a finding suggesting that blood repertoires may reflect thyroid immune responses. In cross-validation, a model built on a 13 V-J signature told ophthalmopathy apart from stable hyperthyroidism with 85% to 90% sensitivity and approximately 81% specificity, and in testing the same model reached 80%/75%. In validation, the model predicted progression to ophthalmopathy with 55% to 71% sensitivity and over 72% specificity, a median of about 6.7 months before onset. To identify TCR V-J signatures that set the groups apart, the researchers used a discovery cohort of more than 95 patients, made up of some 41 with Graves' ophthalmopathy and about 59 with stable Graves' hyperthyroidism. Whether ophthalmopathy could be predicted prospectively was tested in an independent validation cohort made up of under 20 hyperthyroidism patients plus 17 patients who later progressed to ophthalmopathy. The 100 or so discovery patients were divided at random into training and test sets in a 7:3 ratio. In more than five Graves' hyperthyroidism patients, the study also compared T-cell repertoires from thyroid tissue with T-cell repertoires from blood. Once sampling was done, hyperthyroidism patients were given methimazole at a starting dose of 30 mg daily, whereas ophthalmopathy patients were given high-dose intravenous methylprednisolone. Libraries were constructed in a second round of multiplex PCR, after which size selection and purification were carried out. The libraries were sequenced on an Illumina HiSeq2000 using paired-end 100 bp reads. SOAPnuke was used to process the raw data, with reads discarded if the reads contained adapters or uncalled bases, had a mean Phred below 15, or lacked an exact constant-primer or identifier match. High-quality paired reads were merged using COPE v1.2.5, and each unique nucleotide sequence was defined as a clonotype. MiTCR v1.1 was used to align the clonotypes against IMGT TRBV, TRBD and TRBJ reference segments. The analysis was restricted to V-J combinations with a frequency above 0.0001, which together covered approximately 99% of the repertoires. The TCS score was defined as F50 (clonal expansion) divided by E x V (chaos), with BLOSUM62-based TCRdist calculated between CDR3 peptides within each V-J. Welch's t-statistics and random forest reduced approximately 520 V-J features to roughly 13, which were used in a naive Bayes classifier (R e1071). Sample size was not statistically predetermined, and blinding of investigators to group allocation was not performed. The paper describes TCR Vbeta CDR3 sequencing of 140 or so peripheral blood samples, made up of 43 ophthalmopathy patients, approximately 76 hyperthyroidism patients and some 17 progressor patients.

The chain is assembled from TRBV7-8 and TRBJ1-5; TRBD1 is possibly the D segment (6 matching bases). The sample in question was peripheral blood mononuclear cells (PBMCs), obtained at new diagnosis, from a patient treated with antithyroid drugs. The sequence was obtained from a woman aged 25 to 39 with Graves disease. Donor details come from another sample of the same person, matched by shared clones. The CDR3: CASSLGGGGMGNQPQHF. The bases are TGTGCCAGCAGCTTAGGGGGTGGGGGCATGGGCAATCAGCCCCAGCATTTT.